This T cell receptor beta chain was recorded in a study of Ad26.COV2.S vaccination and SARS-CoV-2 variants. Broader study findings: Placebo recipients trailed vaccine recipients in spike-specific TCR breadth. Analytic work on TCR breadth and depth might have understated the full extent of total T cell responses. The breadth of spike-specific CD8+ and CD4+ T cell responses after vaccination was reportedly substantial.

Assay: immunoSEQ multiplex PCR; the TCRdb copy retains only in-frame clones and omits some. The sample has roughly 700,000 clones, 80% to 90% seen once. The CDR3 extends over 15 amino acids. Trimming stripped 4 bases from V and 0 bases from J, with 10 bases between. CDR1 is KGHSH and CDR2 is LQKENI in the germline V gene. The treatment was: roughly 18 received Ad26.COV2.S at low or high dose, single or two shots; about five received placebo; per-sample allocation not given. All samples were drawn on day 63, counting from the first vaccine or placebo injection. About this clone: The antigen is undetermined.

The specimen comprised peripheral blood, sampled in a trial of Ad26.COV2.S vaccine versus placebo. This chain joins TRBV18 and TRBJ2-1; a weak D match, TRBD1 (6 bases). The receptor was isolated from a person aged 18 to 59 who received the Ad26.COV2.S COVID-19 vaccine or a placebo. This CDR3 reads CASSRGQVSYNEQFF. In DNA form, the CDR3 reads TGTGCCAGCTCACGGGGGCAGGTCTCCTACAATGAGCAGTTCTTC.